These 15 T cell receptor beta chains share one sample of origin, sequenced in a study of T cells in Graves' hyperthyroidism and ophthalmopathy. What was amplified from RNA transcripts were TCR beta CDR3 regions. A first-round RT-PCR of the TCR CDR3 used the HTBI primer set. Each CDR3 protein gets one entry after TCRdb re-called the multiplex PCR reads with MiXCR. This table has approximately 300,000 distinct CDR3 sequences, over 15% appearing once. The sample taken for sequencing was blood. These receptors all come from a woman aged 60-75 years with Graves' ophthalmopathy.

This clonotype was observed at least ten times. V gene TRBV2 combines with J gene TRBJ1-2; D is uncertain. Germline CDR1 is SNHLY and CDR2 is FYNNEI. This CDR3 is 12 amino acids long. The ends were cut back, 3 bases at V and 6 bases at J, with 8 bases in the middle. The CDR3 region is CASSDYPNGYTF. In DNA, the CDR3 is TGTGCCAGCAGTGATTACCCGAATGGCTACACCTTC.

The chain combines TRBV9 with TRBJ1-4; D remains unclear. Trimming stripped 0 bases from V and 8 bases from J, with 14 bases between. This CDR3 has 15 amino acids. From germline, CDR1 is SGDLS and CDR2 YYNGEE. CDR3 nucleotide sequence: TGTGCCAGCAGCGTAGAGGCACGACCAAGGGAAAAACTGTTTTTT. This sequence encodes CASSVEARPREKLFF.

The chain couples TRBV7-8 to TRBJ2-7; TRBD1 might be the D (5 bases). Germline CDR1 reads SGHVS; CDR2 reads FQNEAQ. The V end lost 5 bases, the J end lost 5 bases, and 22 bases lay between the germline ends. CDR3 length: 16 amino acids. The CDR3 here is CASSPLAGFSPNEQYF. In DNA, the CDR3 is TGTGCCAGCAGCCCTTTAGCAGGGTTCTCGCCTAACGAGCAGTACTTC.

This clonotype was seen ten or more times. The chain is built from TRBV5-1 and TRBJ1-1; D might be TRBD1 (6 bases). Germline V gives CDR1 SGHRS, CDR2 YFSETQ. CDR3 size: 15 residues. The ends were cut back, 0 bases at V and 0 bases at J, with 9 bases in the middle. The CDR3 here is CASSLDAGVNTEAFF. For the CDR3, the DNA is TGCGCCAGCAGCTTGGATGCAGGGGTGAACACTGAAGCTTTCTTT.

This clonotype was observed at least ten times. The CDR3 DNA reads as TGTGCCAGCGCACATGGGGGATTTGATCAGCCCCAGCATTTT. Residues: CASAHGGFDQPQHF. The J gene is TRBJ1-5, the V gene TRBV3-1; maybe TRBD1 (5 bases). Trimming pared 8 bases from V and 5 bases from J, leaving 16 bases between. Germline CDR1 is LGHDT and CDR2 is YNNKEL (reference sequence). This CDR3 comprises 14 residues.

About this clonotype itself: A clone one base away is much larger, so this may be a read error. The chain is built from TRBV5-1 and TRBJ2-7; 12 bases match TRBD2. Trimming removed 1 base from V and 2 bases from J; junction bases left unmatched: 7. Germline values: CDR1 SGHRS, CDR2 YFSETQ. The CDR3 sequence is 17 residues long. The DNA for the CDR3 is TGCGCCAGCAGCTTGATGACTAGCGGGAGAGCACCCTACGAGCAGTACTTC. Translation: CASSLMTSGRAPYEQYF.

This clonotype was counted many times. The rearrangement uses TRBV12-3 or TRBV12-4 and TRBJ2-2, with D possibly TRBD2 on 5 matching bases. There are 18 residues in the CDR3. Trimming left V 7 bases short and J 0 bases short, with 21 bases between. CDR3 amino acids: CASTPRRAERPNTGELFF. In DNA, the CDR3 is TGTGCCAGCACTCCGAGGCGAGCGGAAAGACCGAACACCGGGGAGCTGTTTTTT.

There are many counts of this clonotype. J is TRBJ2-5 and V is TRBV2, with 7 nucleotides matching TRBD2. V trimming: 4 bases; J trimming: 2 bases; junction bases outside the gene matches: 4. This CDR3 spans 14 amino acids. Germline loops: CDR1 SNHLY, CDR2 FYNNEI. The DNA for the CDR3 is TGTGCCAGCAGTGGGCAGGGACTACAAGAGACCCAGTACTTC. Its translation: CASSGQGLQETQYF. Based on the CDR3 plus reference TRBV2 and TRBJ2-5, the full variable domain is EPEVTQTPSHQVTQMGQEVILRCVPISNHLYFYWYRQILGQKVEFLVSFYNNEISEKSEIFDDQFSVERPDGSNFTLKIRSTKLEDSAMYFCASSGQGLQETQYFGPGTRLLVL.

This clonotype was seen a handful of times. The chain carries TRBV7-2 and TRBJ1-5; D is possibly TRBD1 (6 bases). Germline-derived CDR1 and CDR2 are SGHTA and FQGNSA. Trimming removed 2 bases at V and 2 bases at J, with 10 bases between. The CDR3 loop spans 15 amino acids. The CDR3 DNA reads as TGTGCCAGCAGCTTAAACAGGGACGGCAATCAGCCCCAGCATTTT. This translates into CASSLNRDGNQPQHF.

This chain joins TRBV2 and TRBJ1-1, with D possibly matching TRBD1 (6 bases). V was clipped by 5 bases and J by 2 bases, with 12 bases between them. CDR3 length equals 14 residues. Germline CDR1 SNHLY, CDR2 FYNNEI. For the CDR3, the DNA is TGTGCCAGCAGTCCCGGGGGCATAAACACTGAAGCTTTCTTT. As protein: CASSPGGINTEAFF.

This clonotype was seen a handful of times. The V call is TRBV29-1, the J call TRBJ1-3, with D unresolved. There are 13 residues in the CDR3. Germline V lookup: CDR1 SQVTM, CDR2 ANQGSEA. Trimming shortened V by 2 bases and J by 2 bases, and 7 bases separated the two germline ends. The CDR3 loop is CSVETVTGNTIYF. CDR3 DNA: TGCAGCGTTGAAACAGTTACTGGAAACACCATATATTTT.

This clonotype has at least ten counts. CDR3 sequence (DNA): TGTGCCAGCAGCGTCTACAGGGGGACTGAAGCTTTCTTT. Protein product: CASSVYRGTEAFF. The genes are TRBV7-9 and TRBJ1-1; 8 bases line up with TRBD1. Germline CDR1 SEHNR, CDR2 FQNEAQ (reference sequence). The CDR3 is 13 amino acids. The V segment lost 5 bases and the J segment 5 bases; nucleotides outside the gene matches: 4.

J is TRBJ2-7 and V is TRBV6-6; perhaps TRBD2 as D (5 bases). CDR1 is MNHNY, CDR2 SVGAGI, per germline (reference sequence). The CDR3 runs to 13 residues. The ends were cut back, 2 bases at V and 7 bases at J, with 12 bases in the middle. The CDR3 region is CASSYNPPGEQYF. The CDR3, as DNA: TGTGCCAGCAGTTACAACCCCCCGGGAGAGCAGTACTTC.

This clonotype was counted many times. V usage is TRBV27 and J usage is TRBJ1-5, with D tentatively TRBD1 (6 bases). Between the trimmed V and J ends, which lost 5 bases and 7 bases, there was a span of 12 bases. The germline CDR1 and CDR2 sequences are MNHEY and SMNVEV (reference sequence). The CDR3 has 13 amino acids. The CDR3 here is CASSPKQGQPQHF. CDR3 nucleotide sequence: TGTGCCAGCAGTCCAAAACAGGGACAGCCCCAGCATTTT.

This clonotype was seen at least ten times. This chain links TRBV12-3 or TRBV12-4 with TRBJ1-5, with unresolved D. The CDR3 loop spans 13 amino acids. Deletions cut 2 bases from V and 3 bases from J, with 5 bases between. In DNA form, the CDR3 reads TGTGCCAGCAGTTTAACAGACAATCAGCCCCAGCATTTT. Translation gives CASSLTDNQPQHF.